The T cell receptor beta chain described here comes from a study of Graves' ophthalmopathy and Graves' hyperthyroidism. Study-wide results and limits: A classifier, a 13-signature model, separated ophthalmopathy from stable hyperthyroidism with approximately 88% sensitivity and about 82% specificity. Blood samples also showed most expanded thyroid clonotypes exceeding 0.001 frequency.

As to this clonotype: Its specificity is not known.

As the template, RNA transcripts were used to amplify TCR beta CDR3 regions. Investigators did first-round RT-PCR with HTBI primers, then second-round multiplex PCR. TCRdb passed the multiplex PCR reads through MiXCR, listing each CDR3 protein once. The table shows 650,000 to 900,000 distinct CDR3 sequences, with roughly 40% occurring only once. Among the exclusions were patients with other autoimmune diseases, uncontrolled infections, pregnancy or lactation. An approximately 10 ml volume of fresh peripheral blood provided the PBMCs. This TCR was sampled from an adult man with Graves' ophthalmopathy. The specimen sequenced was peripheral blood.

CDR3 sequence reads: CASSQGQGFSIGTF. In nucleotides, the CDR3 is TGTGCCAGCAGCCAGGGACAGGGATTTTCGATTGGGACCTTC. The genes are TRBV7-9 and TRBJ1-2; 9 nucleotides agree with TRBD1. CDR1 and CDR2 (germline): SEHNR, FQNEAQ (reference sequence). This CDR3 has 14 residues. Trimming took 5 bases from V and 14 from J; bases not matched to a gene: 15.